This TCR beta chain was sequenced during a study of post-analysis software for immune sequencing data. Background on the study: Relapsing-remitting, secondary progressive and progressive-relapsing courses of multiple sclerosis were included.

This clonotype was recorded a few times. Its antigen is not identified. The CDR3 length is 18 residues. The trim removed 2 bases at V and 0 bases at J, leaving 9 bases unmatched. In germline, CDR1 is SGHVS, CDR2 FNYEAQ. Researchers reported that TCR beta cDNA libraries carried unique molecular identifiers. Starting from approximately 1 to 10 million T cells, the study yielded about 500,000 cDNA molecules. TCRdb reanalysed the PCR reads using MiXCR and keeps one entry per CDR3 protein. The table lists some 890,000 distinct CDR3 sequences, approximately 53% of them singletons. Study-wide findings and caveats: F-measure co-clustering was strong for batch-matched samples. Compared with controls, patients had more of about five TRBV segments, including TRBV5-6, TRBV5-1 and TRBV20-1. Normalized Chao1 diversity was significantly lower in multiple sclerosis patients than in controls.

Sequenced sample: blood. The clonotype was recovered from a girl aged 10 to 17 with multiple sclerosis. The gene calls are TRBV7-6 and TRBJ2-3; TRBD2 aligns across 9 bases. CDR3 DNA sequence: TGTGCCAGCAGCTTACTAGCGGGGTCACCCCCTAGCACAGATACGCAGTATTTT. Its protein is CASSLLAGSPPSTDTQYF.